This passage covers 23 T cell receptor beta chains from one sample sequenced in a study of T cells in Graves' hyperthyroidism and ophthalmopathy. The CDR3 regions of TCR beta were amplified from RNA transcripts. Researchers ran a first-round RT-PCR on the TCR CDR3 using the HTBI primer set. TCRdb called the multiplex PCR reads again in MiXCR, with one record for every CDR3 protein. There are about 590,000 distinct CDR3 sequences in the sample; 15% to 19% occur only once, and 6.5% to 8% lies in the top ten. The sample taken for sequencing was blood. These receptor sequences come from a woman aged 25 to 45 with Graves' hyperthyroidism.

This clonotype has a count of ten or more. This sequence joins TRBV7-2 and TRBJ2-3, with 9 bases aligning to TRBD1. The CDR3 covers 16 residues. Germline lookup yields CDR1 SGHTA and CDR2 FQGNSA. After removal of 3 bases from V and 0 bases from J, the junction contained 4 bases not matched to a gene. For the CDR3, the DNA is TGTGCCAGCAGCTTTACAGGGGGCCCTAGCACAGATACGCAGTATTTT. Amino acid sequence: CASSFTGGPSTDTQYF.

This rearrangement joins TRBV3-1 to TRBJ2-7, with 7 bases fitting TRBD2. CDR3 size: 16 residues. The germline V gene encodes CDR1 LGHDT and CDR2 YNNKEL (reference sequence). V was clipped by 4 bases and J by 2 bases; unmatched bases: 11. CDR3 DNA sequence: TGTGCCAGCAGCCCCTACCCGGGACGGGGGGCCTACGAGCAGTACTTC. Translating it yields CASSPYPGRGAYEQYF.

The sample holds a few counts of this clonotype. The rearrangement links TRBV6-5 to TRBJ1-4, with TRBD1 matching over 9 bases. This CDR3 has 19 amino acids. Germline V gene sequence: CDR1 MNHEY, CDR2 SVGAGI. V shed 0 bases and J 3 bases; nucleotides not matched to a gene: 11. The CDR3 coding sequence is TGTGCCAGCAGTTACTCGAATGGCCCGGACAGGGGATCTAATGAAAAACTGTTTTTT. Amino acid sequence: CASSYSNGPDRGSNEKLFF.

This rearrangement joins TRBV5-1 to TRBJ2-7, with 7 bases lining up with TRBD2. The trim removed 3 bases at V and 3 bases at J, leaving 12 bases unmatched. CDR3 length equals 16 residues. Per germline, CDR1 SGHRS and CDR2 YFSETQ. The DNA of the CDR3 is TGCGCCAGCAGCTCGGGGGGTAGCGGGTCGATCTACGAGCAGTACTTC. Residues: CASSSGGSGSIYEQYF.

The chain carries TRBV28 and TRBJ1-5; no firm D call. The CDR3 contains 15 residues. Germline lookup yields CDR1 MDHEN and CDR2 SYDVKM. CDR3 sequence (DNA): TGTGTCACCCTCGGGCCGGACCTAGCCCTTAGGGCCCAGCATTTT. Amino acids: CVTLGPDLALRAQHF. Drawing the rest from reference TRBV28 and TRBJ1-5, the complete variable domain is DVKVTQSSRYLVKRTGEKVFLECVQDMDHENMFWYRQDPGLGLRLIYFSYDVKMKEKGDIPEGYSVSREKKERFSLILESASTNQTSMYLCVTLGPDLALRAQHFGDGTRLSIL.

This clonotype has at least ten counts. The chain has TRBV30 and TRBJ2-7; D gene unclear. V was pared by 8 bases and J by 4 bases, with 18 bases between. The CDR3 runs to 13 residues. CDR1 is GTSNPN, CDR2 SVGIG, per germline (reference sequence). CDR3 sequence: CAGEISPTYEQYF. Written as DNA, the CDR3 is TGTGCCGGAGAGATATCCCCAACATACGAGCAGTACTTC.

The rearrangement uses TRBV11-2 and TRBJ2-7; D is perhaps TRBD1 or TRBD2 (6 bases each). With 2 bases removed from V and 7 bases from J, the gap between germline ends came to 18 bases. This CDR3 is 15 amino acids long. Germline V gene sequence: CDR1 SGHAT, CDR2 FQNNGV. The CDR3 DNA reads TGTGCCAGCAGCTTAATACAGGGAGAGGGGGGTGAGCAGTACTTC. This sequence encodes CASSLIQGEGGEQYF.

This clonotype was detected many times. The V and J genes are TRBV3-1 and TRBJ1-4; 8 bases map to TRBD1. J was trimmed by 5 bases and V by 3 bases; bases with no gene match: 11. CDR1 is LGHDT, CDR2 YNNKEL, per germline (reference sequence). CDR3 length equals 17 residues. Here the CDR3 reads CASSHYSKTGGNEKLFF. The CDR3 DNA sequence: TGTGCCAGCAGCCACTACAGCAAAACAGGGGGGAATGAAAAACTGTTTTTT.

The chain employs TRBV10-1 and TRBJ2-3; D not resolved. Trimming removed 8 bases at V and 0 bases at J, with 15 bases between. The CDR3 runs 15 residues. Germline V gives CDR1 WNHNN, CDR2 SYGVQD (reference sequence). The CDR3 sequence is CASSGNWSSTDTQYF. The DNA of the CDR3 is TGCGCCAGCTCCGGCAACTGGTCTAGCACAGATACGCAGTATTTT.

The sample holds many counts of this clonotype. The V gene is TRBV11-1, the J gene TRBJ2-3; 8 bases are shared with TRBD2. The CDR3 runs to 15 residues. Germline CDR1 reads SGHAT; CDR2 reads FQDESV (reference sequence). V dropped 3 bases and J dropped 2; count of bases not matched to a gene: 4. In DNA form, the CDR3 reads TGTGCCAGCAGCTTCGGAGCGGGAGCCACAGATACGCAGTATTTT. It encodes CASSFGAGATDTQYF.

The table lists this clonotype with many counts. The chain links TRBV30 to TRBJ2-1; D not resolved. Trimming took 5 bases from V and 6 from J, leaving 11 bases between them. CDR1 and CDR2 from the germline V gene are GTSNPN and SVGIG (reference sequence). This CDR3 has 12 amino acids. CDR3 sequence: CAWGPSGNEQFF. CDR3 nucleotide sequence: TGTGCCTGGGGCCCCAGTGGCAATGAGCAGTTCTTC.

This clonotype came up many times. Here the CDR3 reads CASSRTRRDEQYF. For the CDR3, the DNA is TGTGCCAGCAGTCGAACCAGGAGGGACGAGCAGTACTTC. The rearrangement links TRBV6-1 to TRBJ2-7, with a weak D call TRBD2 (6 bases). CDR3 length: 13 residues. Germline V gene sequence: CDR1 MNHNS, CDR2 SASEGT. V was trimmed by 5 bases and J by 5 bases, leaving 13 bases between them.

The chain's CDR3 is CAWSVGHPSGNTIYF. The DNA of the CDR3 is TGTGCCTGGAGTGTAGGGCACCCCTCTGGAAACACCATATATTTT. The chain links TRBV30 to TRBJ1-3; no reliable D call. Trimming stripped 0 bases from V and 0 bases from J, with 9 bases between. Looked up from germline, CDR1 is GTSNPN and CDR2 is SVGIG (reference sequence). The CDR3 length is 15 residues.

This clonotype came up many times. V is TRBV20-1 and J is TRBJ2-5; D may be TRBD2 (6 bases). Trimming removed 6 bases from V and 7 bases from J, with 18 bases in between. The CDR3 consists of 13 residues. From germline, CDR1 is DFQATT and CDR2 SNEGSKA (reference sequence). DNA of the CDR3: TGCAGTGCCGGTGAGCGGGCTGGAGTGACCCAGTACTTC. As protein: CSAGERAGVTQYF.

This clonotype was seen only a few times. The V gene is TRBV18, the J gene TRBJ2-7; TRBD1 aligns across 9 bases. The junction had 8 bases not matched to a gene; V was cut back by 4 bases and J by 1 base. This CDR3 is built from 16 residues. Germline CDR1 KGHSH, CDR2 LQKENI. The CDR3 loop is CASSLLRDRESYEQYF. Here the CDR3 DNA reads TGTGCCAGCTCACTCCTCCGGGACAGGGAATCCTACGAGCAGTACTTC.

This clonotype showed up many times. The V gene is TRBV3-1, the J gene TRBJ2-5, with D uncertain. V was pared by 0 bases and J by 3 bases, with 2 bases between. The CDR3 extends over 12 amino acids. Germline V lookup: CDR1 LGHDT, CDR2 YNNKEL (reference sequence). The CDR3 loop reads CASSQDEETQYF. CDR3 DNA sequence: TGTGCCAGCAGCCAAGACGAAGAGACCCAGTACTTC.

This clonotype was counted a few times. This chain uses TRBV20-1 with TRBJ1-1; a possible D gene is TRBD1 (5 bases). V was cut by 5 bases and J by 5 bases, with 18 bases left in between. Germline loops: CDR1 DFQATT, CDR2 SNEGSKA (reference sequence). The CDR3 extends over 14 amino acids. The CDR3 spells CSAGGPLYGTEAFF. In DNA, the CDR3 is TGCAGTGCTGGGGGACCGCTCTATGGGACTGAAGCTTTCTTT.

Many counts were recorded for this clonotype. The gene calls are TRBV20-1 and TRBJ1-2, with D possibly matching TRBD1 (5 bases). This CDR3 has 14 residues. Germline lookup yields CDR1 DFQATT and CDR2 SNEGSKA (reference sequence). V lost 5 bases to trimming and J lost 5 bases, with 18 bases between them. Written as DNA, the CDR3 is TGCAGTGCTGGCTCCCCGGGACCGAGTTATGGCTACACCTTC. Protein sequence: CSAGSPGPSYGYTF.

This clonotype came up many times. The genes are TRBV11-2 and TRBJ2-3; D not resolved. This CDR3 is built from 14 residues. V dropped 1 base and J dropped 0 bases, with 5 bases sitting between them. Germline CDR1 SGHAT, CDR2 FQNNGV. CDR3 loop: CASSLGYSTDTQYF. CDR3 DNA: TGTGCCAGCAGCTTAGGTTATAGCACAGATACGCAGTATTTT.

The chain recombines TRBV20-1 with TRBJ1-4, with D unresolved. V was clipped by 6 bases and J by 4 bases, with 12 bases between them. The CDR3 has 13 amino acids. CDR1 DFQATT and CDR2 SNEGSKA come from the germline V gene (reference sequence). This CDR3 is CSAAGGDNEKLFF. The CDR3 nucleotides are TGCAGTGCCGCGGGCGGAGATAATGAAAAACTGTTTTTT.

Remarks on this clonotype: Sequence at one end of the junction differs from germline and may be a read error. The chain is built from TRBV7-2 and TRBJ2-3; TRBD2 matches 10 bases. CDR1 SGHTA and CDR2 FQGNSA come from the germline V gene. The CDR3 loop spans 16 amino acids. The CDR3 region has the DNA TGTGCCACCAGCTTAGCTAGCGGGAGTAGCACAGATACGCAGTATTTT. It is translated as CATSLASGSSTDTQYF. The full variable domain, completed using reference TRBV7-2 and TRBJ2-3, is GAGVSQSPSNKVTEKGKDVELRCDPISGHTALYWYRQSLGQGLEFLIYFQGNSAPDKSGLPSDRFSAERTGGSVSTLTIQRTQQEDSAVYLCATSLASGSSTDTQYFGPGTRLTVL.

This clonotype was found many times. This chain joins TRBV5-1 and TRBJ2-7; D perhaps matches TRBD2 (6 bases). V was pared by 3 bases and J by 7 bases, with 17 bases between. Germline CDR1 is SGHRS and CDR2 is YFSETQ. CDR3 length equals 14 residues. This CDR3 reads CASSWDWAGSEQYF. The DNA of the CDR3 is TGCGCCAGCAGCTGGGACTGGGCCGGGTCGGAGCAGTACTTC.

At least ten counts were recorded for this clonotype. The V and J genes are TRBV3-1 and TRBJ1-3; TRBD1 agrees at 7 bases. CDR3 size: 15 residues. Germline V CDR1 and CDR2: LGHDT, YNNKEL (reference sequence). After removal of 4 bases from V and 4 bases from J, the junction contained 7 bases not matched to a gene. The CDR3 DNA reads TGTGCCAGCAGCCCCCGGGACAGACAAGGAAACACCATATATTTT. Protein: CASSPRDRQGNTIYF.